This T cell receptor (beta chain) was identified in a study of cytotoxic CD8 clonotypes in ibrutinib-treated CLL. Across the whole study: Of the patients, some eleven were relapsed/refractory, about 15 treatment-naive and 17 to 18 IGHV unmutated.

Sequencing used immunoSEQ multiplex PCR; TCRdb keeps in-frame clones, though not all of them. The sample has tens of thousands of clones; 57% are singletons. V lost 11 bases, J lost 4 bases, and 11 bases stayed unmatched. The CDR3 consists of 14 residues. Germline V gene data show CDR1 as SGHVS and CDR2 as FQNEAQ. General study findings and limits: Public clonotypes, found uncommonly, either contracted or stayed stable on treatment.

As for this clone: Its antigen is unknown.

The J gene is TRBJ1-5, the V gene TRBV7-8; 7 bases fit TRBD1. The source material was PBMCs, sampled after 12 months of ibrutinib treatment. The sequence derives from a human donor with chronic lymphocytic leukemia. CDR3 nucleotide sequence: TGTGCCGGATACGGGACAGCGGGAAATCAGCCCCAGCATTTT. Its protein product is CAGYGTAGNQPQHF.